The rows below give T cell receptor beta chains drawn from one sample of a study of shared clonotypes between healthy human individuals. Here immunoSEQ multiplex PCR was the method, and the copy in TCRdb shows in-frame clones only, minus some. The sample holds 1,500,000 or so clones, approximately 98.5% seen once. The sequenced material came from naive CD4+ T cells sorted from blood. These receptor sequences come from a young man in good health. Both conserved end residues are part of each CDR3. D genes are given only for firm matches. Not every row has a clone size; where given, it reads once, few, many or a size class.

j_call v_call clone_size d_call cdr3_aa cdr3_nt
TRBJ1-1 TRBV27 . . CASSFGVDTEAFF TGTGCCAGCAGTTTCGGGGTGGACACTGAAGCTTTCTTT
TRBJ1-5 TRBV19 once . CASRGTWNQPQHF TGTGCCAGTAGGGGGACGTGGAATCAGCCCCAGCATTTT
TRBJ2-5 TRBV25-1 . . CASSGGGQGQETQYF TGTGCCAGCAGTGGAGGGGGGCAGGGGCAAGAGACCCAGTACTTC
TRBJ2-1 TRBV10-2 . TRBD1 CASGTGTGFYNEQFF TGCGCCAGCGGAACCGGGACAGGTTTCTACAATGAGCAGTTCTTC
TRBJ2-5 TRBV7-6 . . CASSLYVETQYF TGTGCCAGCAGCTTGTATGTAGAGACCCAGTACTTC
TRBJ2-2 TRBV5-4 . . CASSFRVNTGELFF TGTGCCAGCAGCTTCCGGGTGAACACCGGGGAGCTGTTTTTT
TRBJ1-3 TRBV19 . . CASSIRERNTIYF TGTGCCAGTAGTATCCGCGAGAGAAACACCATATATTTT
TRBJ2-3 TRBV28 . . CASSSTPTDTQYF TGTGCCAGCAGTTCAACCCCTACAGATACGCAGTATTTT
TRBJ2-2 TRBV5-1 . TRBD2 CASSLAGGSTGELFF TGCGCCAGCAGCTTAGCGGGAGGAAGCACCGGGGAGCTGTTTTTT
TRBJ1-1 TRBV7-8 . . CASSIRPRSEAFF TGTGCCAGCAGCATCCGCCCCAGGTCTGAAGCTTTCTTT
TRBJ2-7 TRBV29-1 . . CSVGLGGSYEQYF TGCAGCGTTGGATTAGGGGGTAGCTACGAGCAGTACTTC
TRBJ1-3 TRBV7-9 . . CASSLGGSHSGNTIYF TGTGCCAGCAGCTTAGGAGGTTCTCACTCTGGAAACACCATATATTTT
TRBJ2-7 TRBV28 . TRBD2 CASSRETGLTDQYF TGTGCCAGCAGCCGAGAAACGGGACTAACGGACCAGTACTTC
TRBJ2-1 TRBV29-1 . . CSVVPRGKAPYNEQFF TGCAGCGTTGTCCCTCGAGGGAAGGCCCCCTACAATGAGCAGTTCTTC
TRBJ1-1 TRBV21-1 . . CASSKARKTGGNRAEAFF TGTGCCAGCAGCAAAGCAAGAAAAACAGGGGGAAATCGGGCTGAAGCTTTCTTT
TRBJ2-1 TRBV18 . TRBD2 CASSPRELAVKYNEQFF TGTGCCAGCTCACCGAGAGAACTAGCGGTCAAATACAATGAGCAGTTCTTC
TRBJ1-1 TRBV7-9 once . CASSFATRGTEAFF TGTGCCAGCAGCTTCGCGACAAGGGGCACTGAAGCTTTCTTT
TRBJ2-1 TRBV9 . . CASTTQANYNEQFF TGTGCCAGCACCACCCAGGCGAATTACAATGAGCAGTTCTTC
TRBJ2-2 TRBV7-7 . TRBD1 CASSLAGTAGELFF TGTGCCAGCAGCTTAGCCGGGACAGCCGGGGAGCTGTTTTTT
TRBJ2-2 TRBV7-8 . . CASSLAGGILGELFF TGTGCCAGCAGCTTAGCGGGGGGAATTCTCGGGGAGCTGTTTTTT
TRBJ1-4 TRBV30 once TRBD1 CACTRTGRNEKLFF TGTGCCTGCACCAGGACAGGAAGAAATGAAAAACTGTTTTTT
TRBJ1-1 TRBV5-4 . . CASSLGGQLNTEAFF TGTGCCAGCAGCTTGGGGGGTCAGCTAAACACTGAAGCTTTCTTT
TRBJ2-3 TRBV12-5 . . CASGGDRTTDTQYF TGTGCTAGTGGGGGGGACCGAACGACAGATACGCAGTATTTT
TRBJ1-4 TRBV4-2 . TRBD1 CASSQPVATNRGGTNEKLFF TGTGCCAGCAGCCAGCCCGTAGCTACGAACAGGGGAGGAACTAATGAAAAACTGTTTTTT
TRBJ2-3 TRBV18 . TRBD2 CASSGGGLDTQYF TGTGCCAGCTCAGGCGGGGGTCTAGATACGCAGTATTTT
TRBJ2-1 TRBV19 . . CASGRGGAYNEQFF TGTGCCAGTGGACGGGGAGGAGCTTACAATGAGCAGTTCTTC
TRBJ2-3 TRBV7-3 . TRBD2 CASSLRGTSASGETYTQYF TGTGCCAGCAGCTTACGTGGGACTAGCGCATCCGGGGAAACTTATACGCAGTATTTT
TRBJ2-1 TRBV11-3 once TRBD2 CASSQGLAEGYEQFF TGTGCCAGCAGCCAAGGACTAGCGGAGGGATATGAGCAGTTCTTC
TRBJ1-1 TRBV2 . TRBD1 CASSEKGQGNTEAFF TGTGCCAGCAGTGAAAAGGGACAGGGGAACACTGAAGCTTTCTTT
TRBJ2-5 TRBV27 once . CASSPSRGQQETQYF TGTGCCAGCAGCCCTAGTCGGGGCCAACAAGAGACCCAGTACTTC
TRBJ1-5 TRBV6-5 . TRBD1 CASSSYRGPNQPQHF TGTGCCAGCAGTTCTTACAGGGGGCCAAATCAGCCCCAGCATTTT
TRBJ1-4 TRBV19 . . CASTTTRLGREKLFF TGTGCCAGTACCACAACCAGGTTGGGGCGTGAAAAACTGTTTTTT
TRBJ2-1 TRBV29-1 . . CSGREGVGGWSYNEQFF TGCAGCGGGAGAGAAGGGGTCGGGGGATGGTCCTACAATGAGCAGTTCTTC
TRBJ1-1 TRBV5-1 . TRBD1 CASSVTGGPNTEAFF TGCGCCAGCAGCGTTACAGGGGGTCCGAACACTGAAGCTTTCTTT
TRBJ1-2 TRBV28 . TRBD1 CASSAGQGAYGYTF TGTGCCAGCAGTGCCGGACAGGGCGCCTATGGCTACACCTTC
TRBJ2-3 TRBV9 . . CASSVSNRVTDTQYF TGTGCCAGCAGCGTATCAAACCGGGTCACAGATACGCAGTATTTT
TRBJ2-1 TRBV30 . TRBD2 CAWRAGTSYNEQFF TGTGCCTGGAGGGCCGGGACTAGCTACAATGAGCAGTTCTTC
TRBJ2-7 TRBV10-2 . . CASSRLGGRSSYEQYF TGCGCCAGCAGTCGCCTGGGGGGGCGGAGCTCCTACGAGCAGTACTTC
TRBJ2-3 TRBV11-3 . . CASSLTGDTDTQYF TGTGCCAGCAGCTTGACGGGCGACACAGATACGCAGTATTTT
TRBJ2-3 TRBV10-1 once . CASSESGADTQYF TGCGCCAGCAGTGAGTCTGGGGCAGATACGCAGTATTTT
TRBJ2-5 TRBV5-1 . TRBD2 CASSFSGVILETQYF TGCGCCAGCAGCTTTAGCGGGGTAATCCTTGAGACCCAGTACTTC
TRBJ1-1 TRBV6-6 . . CASKISEEEAFF TGTGCCAGCAAGATTTCTGAGGAAGAAGCTTTCTTT
TRBJ1-5 TRBV10-3 . . CATVDGNQPQHF TGTGCCACCGTGGACGGCAATCAGCCCCAGCATTTT
TRBJ2-2 TRBV5-1 . TRBD2 CASSPGLAGAGGELFF TGCGCCAGCAGCCCCGGACTAGCGGGAGCGGGCGGGGAGCTGTTTTTT
TRBJ2-3 TRBV4-1 . TRBD1 CASSPRDRGYTDTQYF TGCGCCAGCAGCCCAAGGGACAGGGGGTACACAGATACGCAGTATTTT
TRBJ2-1 TRBV11-2 . . CASSSLRERYSSYNEQFF TGTGCCAGCAGCTCCCTTAGGGAAAGATATAGCTCCTACAATGAGCAGTTCTTC
TRBJ1-2 TRBV5-6 . . CASSSAWALGYTF TGTGCCAGCAGCTCTGCGTGGGCGCTTGGCTACACCTTC
TRBJ2-7 TRBV9 . TRBD2 CASSAGLAGWEQYF TGTGCCAGCAGCGCTGGGCTAGCGGGTTGGGAGCAGTACTTC
TRBJ1-5 TRBV18 . . CASSPAGRGNQPQHF TGTGCCAGCTCACCAGCAGGGCGGGGAAATCAGCCCCAGCATTTT
TRBJ2-1 TRBV28 once . CASRGGPNNEQFF TGTGCCAGCCGCGGAGGGCCTAACAATGAGCAGTTCTTC
TRBJ2-2 TRBV6-6 . . CASGRNTGELFF TGTGCCAGCGGGCGGAACACCGGGGAGCTGTTTTTT
TRBJ2-1 TRBV12-5 . . CASGLGMGNEQFF .
TRBJ2-3 TRBV9 . . CASSAHLEADTQYF TGTGCCAGCAGCGCTCACCTGGAGGCAGATACGCAGTATTTT
TRBJ2-7 TRBV2 . . CASTEQGPSYEQYF TGTGCCAGCACTGAACAGGGTCCGTCCTACGAGCAGTACTTC